This TCR beta chain emerged from a study of blood T cell repertoires in COVID-19. The V end was cut by 5 bases, the J end by 5 bases, with 13 bases between. The CDR3 is 14 residues long. The V gene's germline CDR1 is LNHNV and CDR2 YYDKDF (reference sequence). Per the original data handling: Reference gene primer amplification gave nucleated cell count estimates. Only in-frame clones appear in the TCRdb table, and some are missing; sequencing was by immunoSEQ multiplex PCR. V and J calls and clone size come straight from that table; D and trimming were deduced from the DNA. The sample lists about 59,000 clones; 79% were seen once.

Sequencing input: peripheral blood. This sequence joins TRBV15 and TRBJ1-5; D is ambiguous. This clonotype originated in a man aged 55 to 69 with acute or convalescent COVID-19. CDR3 loop: CATSSPYGDQPQHF. In DNA form, the CDR3 reads TGTGCCACCAGCTCCCCCTACGGGGATCAGCCCCAGCATTTT.